Following are 25 T cell receptor beta chains from one sample sequenced in a study of Graves' ophthalmopathy and Graves' hyperthyroidism. Amplification of TCR beta CDR3 regions used RNA transcripts. Second-round multiplex PCR came after a first-round RT-PCR that employed HTBI primers. TCRdb re-called the multiplex PCR reads through MiXCR, storing one row per CDR3 protein. The repertoire holds 600,000 to 650,000 distinct CDR3 sequences, 20% to 25% seen once, with more than 5.5% in the top ten. Sequencing input: peripheral blood. Receptors originate from a woman in her late teens or twenties with stable Graves' hyperthyroidism. Some clones in this sample may be carry-over from other donors' samples.

This clonotype occurred many times. The genes are TRBV27 and TRBJ2-5, with D possibly TRBD1 on 6 matching bases. Germline CDR1 is MNHEY and CDR2 is SMNVEV (reference sequence). This CDR3 has 13 amino acids. The V and J ends lost 6 bases and 4 bases respectively, with 12 bases between them. DNA for the CDR3: TGTGCCAGCAGCGCAGGGGTAGGAGAGACCCAGTACTTC. Translating gives CASSAGVGETQYF.

The V gene is TRBV2, the J gene TRBJ1-1, with D possibly TRBD1 on 5 matching bases. From germline, CDR1 is SNHLY and CDR2 FYNNEI. The CDR3 loop spans 15 amino acids. V lost 10 bases and J lost 0, with 18 bases in between. CDR3 amino acids: CAIHSGRGMNTEAFF. Written as DNA, the CDR3 is TGTGCCATCCATTCGGGGCGTGGGATGAACACTGAAGCTTTCTTT.

This clonotype was recorded at least ten times. The gene calls are TRBV28 and TRBJ1-2, with D uncertain. Germline CDR1 and CDR2: MDHEN and SYDVKM. The CDR3 is 10 residues long. Trimming cost V 7 bases and J 5 bases, with 5 bases left between them. The CDR3 nucleotides are TGTGCCAGCAAGAGGTATGGCTACACCTTC. The encoded protein is CASKRYGYTF.

In its sample, this clonotype was seen once. The chain links TRBV28 to TRBJ1-6, with D uncertain. CDR3 size: 15 residues. V was clipped by 2 bases and J by 8 bases, with 13 bases between them. Germline V gives CDR1 MDHEN, CDR2 SYDVKM. The CDR3 sequence is CASSLGDMRDSPLHF. Here the CDR3 DNA reads TGTGCCAGCAGTTTAGGAGATATGAGGGATTCACCCCTCCACTTT. The whole variable domain, remainder taken from reference TRBV28 and TRBJ1-6, is DVKVTQSSRYLVKRTGEKVFLECVQDMDHENMFWYRQDPGLGLRLIYFSYDVKMKEKGDIPEGYSVSREKKERFSLILESASTNQTSMYLCASSLGDMRDSPLHFGNGTRLTVT.

This clonotype showed up many times. The chain is built from TRBV7-2 and TRBJ1-2; possible D gene TRBD1, 5 bases. The CDR3 has 14 amino acids. The V gene's germline CDR1 is SGHTA and CDR2 FQGNSA. V was clipped by 4 bases and J by 1 base, with 10 bases between them. CDR3 in DNA: TGTGCCAGCAGCTCACCGGGGCTTAACTATGGCTACACCTTC. Its translation: CASSSPGLNYGYTF.

This clonotype has at least ten counts. This chain joins TRBV20-1 and TRBJ1-1; the D is unclear. CDR3 length: 13 amino acids. Germline values: CDR1 DFQATT, CDR2 SNEGSKA (reference sequence). The V and J ends lost 2 bases and 0 bases respectively, with 7 bases between them. CDR3: CSARSDLNTEAFF. Here the CDR3 DNA reads TGCAGTGCTAGATCCGACTTGAACACTGAAGCTTTCTTT.

As regards this clonotype: Mismatch with germline at one junction end may stem from a read error. V and J are TRBV15 and TRBJ1-2; perhaps TRBD1 as D (6 bases). CDR1 is LNHNV and CDR2 is YYDKDF in the germline V gene (reference sequence). CDR3 size: 14 residues. The CDR3, as DNA: TGTGCCACCGGCAGATCTACTTACAGGGATGGCTACACCTTC. This gives the protein CATGRSTYRDGYTF. Together with reference TRBV15 and TRBJ1-2, the CDR3 gives the full variable domain: DAMVIQNPRYQVTQFGKPVTLSCSQTLNHNVMYWYQQKSSQAPKLLFHYYDKDFNNEADTPDNFQSRRPNTSFCFLDIRSPGLGDTAMYLCATGRSTYRDGYTFGSGTRLTVV.

This clonotype was detected only a few times. This chain connects TRBV20-1 to TRBJ1-2; D call uncertain. From germline, CDR1 is DFQATT and CDR2 SNEGSKA (reference sequence). Trimming shortened V by 2 bases and J by 0 bases, and 4 bases separated the two germline ends. This CDR3 has 12 amino acids. CDR3 in DNA: TGCAGTGCTAGACAGCCTAACTATGGCTACACCTTC. This encodes CSARQPNYGYTF.

This clonotype was detected ten times or more. The V and J genes are TRBV25-1 and TRBJ2-7; a possible D gene is TRBD1 (5 bases). This CDR3 has 14 amino acids. Germline CDR1 MGHDK, CDR2 SYGVNS. The V gene lost 5 bases and the J gene lost 1 base, with 12 bases spanning the gap. The CDR3 loop reads CASSKSDTSYEQYF. As DNA, the CDR3 is TGTGCCAGCAGTAAATCGGACACGTCCTACGAGCAGTACTTC.

In this sample, this clonotype turned up many times. The genes are TRBV7-9 and TRBJ2-6, with 8 bases that match TRBD1. The ends lost 3 bases at V and 0 bases at J; junction bases unmatched: 4. The length of the CDR3 is 17 residues. Per germline, CDR1 SEHNR and CDR2 FQNEAQ (reference sequence). The CDR3 region is CASSFRQGSSGANVLTF. In DNA, the CDR3 is TGTGCCAGCAGCTTTAGACAGGGGAGCTCTGGGGCCAACGTCCTGACTTTC.

This clonotype was recorded many times. No DNA is shown, since the ends of the CDR3 on it are uncertain; the CDR3 is the one TCRdb lists. The genes are TRBV12-3 or TRBV12-4 and TRBJ1-1. Inclusive of both ends, the CDR3 amounts to 19 amino acids. This CDR3 is CASSLVVVLERAGGAEAFF.

V and J are TRBV6-1 and TRBJ1-2; 7 nucleotides match TRBD1. V gave up 6 bases and J gave up 5 bases; unmatched junction bases: 9. Germline V gene lookup returns CDR1 MNHNS and CDR2 SASEGT. The CDR3 runs 14 residues. The CDR3 sequence is CASRNYRGQYGYTF. The CDR3 nucleotides are TGTGCCAGCAGGAACTACAGGGGTCAATATGGCTACACCTTC.

This clonotype was counted ten times or more. The chain is built from TRBV29-1 and TRBJ2-2; D is ambiguous. The CDR3 runs to 12 residues. V was shortened by 5 bases and J by 1 base, with 5 bases between the two germline ends. Germline values: CDR1 SQVTM, CDR2 ANQGSEA. In DNA, the CDR3 is TGCAGCGTTCAGAAGAACACCGGGGAGCTGTTTTTT. Protein: CSVQKNTGELFF.

This clonotype showed up many times. The CDR3 DNA reads TGTGCCAGCAGTTACGACGGGACGGATAACTATGGCTACACCTTC. It translates to CASSYDGTDNYGYTF. V usage is TRBV6-5 and J usage is TRBJ1-2; D perhaps matches TRBD1 (5 bases). V lost 2 bases and J lost 1, with 11 bases in between. This CDR3 has 15 amino acids. In germline, CDR1 is MNHEY, CDR2 SVGAGI.

This clonotype has at least ten counts. V and J are TRBV12-3 or TRBV12-4 and TRBJ1-5; TRBD1 might be the D (5 bases). V shed 4 bases and J shed 3 bases, with 10 bases lying between them. CDR3 size: 14 residues. The CDR3 nucleotides read TGTGCCAGCAGTTCCAGACAGTACAATCAGCCCCAGCATTTT. Its translation is CASSSRQYNQPQHF.

The sample holds many counts of this clonotype. The genes are TRBV6-1 and TRBJ1-3; D gene uncertain. V lost 11 bases, J lost 0 bases, and 14 bases lay in between. The CDR3 loop spans 14 amino acids. Germline V gives CDR1 MNHNS, CDR2 SASEGT. The CDR3 spells CAGSYKASGNTIYF. CDR3 DNA: TGTGCCGGTTCTTACAAGGCCTCTGGAAACACCATATATTTT.

This clonotype has at least ten counts. This chain joins TRBV12-5 and TRBJ1-1; 7 nucleotides align to TRBD1. V was clipped by 5 bases and J by 1 base; unmatched bases: 7. This CDR3 is built from 15 residues. Germline CDR1 reads LGHNT; CDR2 reads FRNRAP. The CDR3 protein is CASGPRTGENTEAFF. The CDR3 DNA sequence: TGTGCTAGTGGTCCGAGGACAGGAGAGAACACTGAAGCTTTCTTT.

This clonotype was seen many times. The chain recombines TRBV7-3 with TRBJ2-7, with a possible D match to TRBD1 (6 bases). There are 15 residues in the CDR3. V gave up 1 base and J gave up 2 bases, with 12 bases separating them. The V gene's germline CDR1 is SGHTA and CDR2 FQGTGA. The CDR3 protein is CASSLSTGSTYEQYF. CDR3 nucleotide sequence: TGTGCCAGCAGCTTAAGCACAGGGTCAACCTACGAGCAGTACTTC.

J is TRBJ2-2 and V is TRBV12-3 or TRBV12-4; TRBD2 agrees at 13 bases. Losses at the gene ends were 8 bases for V and 6 bases for J; bases not matched to a gene: 9. There are 16 residues in the CDR3. CDR3 in amino acids: CASPEGTSGRAGELFF. The CDR3 bases are TGTGCCAGCCCGGAAGGAACTAGCGGGAGGGCCGGGGAGCTGTTTTTT.

This clonotype has a count of ten or more. The chain uses TRBV5-1 and TRBJ1-2; D is unclear. Trimming cost V 0 bases and J 8 bases, with 14 bases left between them. The CDR3 totals 14 residues. Germline CDR1 is SGHRS and CDR2 is YFSETQ. The CDR3 nucleotides are TGCGCCAGCAGCTTGGTTGCGGTGGGTGTGGGCTACACCTTC. This encodes CASSLVAVGVGYTF.

This rearrangement joins TRBV2 to TRBJ2-5; TRBD2 matches 7 bases. V lost 9 bases and J lost 2; bases outside the gene matches: 9. The CDR3 covers 14 residues. CDR1 is SNHLY and CDR2 is FYNNEI in the germline V gene. The CDR3 sequence is CASQTAGPQETQYF. The CDR3 nucleotides read TGTGCCAGTCAGACAGCGGGGCCACAAGAGACCCAGTACTTC.

This clonotype has more than one count but fewer than ten. This rearrangement joins TRBV28 to TRBJ1-2; D unresolved. This CDR3 is built from 14 residues. CDR1 and CDR2 (germline): MDHEN, SYDVKM. Trimming shortened V by 3 bases and J by 3 bases, and 11 bases separated the two germline ends. The DNA for the CDR3 is TGTGCCAGCAGTTTTTCTGGGGAGGACTATGGCTACACCTTC. This encodes CASSFSGEDYGYTF.

J is TRBJ2-7 and V is TRBV19, with D hard to call. CDR3 length: 14 residues. Looked up from germline, CDR1 is LNHDA and CDR2 is SQIVND (reference sequence). V lost 2 bases to trimming and J lost 3 bases, with 11 bases between them. DNA of the CDR3: TGTGCCAGTAGTATAACTGGTGAAGTCTACGAGCAGTACTTC. It specifies CASSITGEVYEQYF.

This clonotype occurred many times. The chain is built from TRBV4-3 and TRBJ2-7; TRBD1 matches 8 bases. Per germline, CDR1 LGHNA and CDR2 YSLEER. The CDR3 spans 14 residues. V was clipped by 2 bases and J by 2 bases; unmatched bases: 2. The CDR3 DNA reads TGCGCCAGCAGCCAACGGGACAGGACCTACGAGCAGTACTTC. This translates into CASSQRDRTYEQYF.

The gene calls are TRBV7-3 and TRBJ2-2; D uncertain. The CDR3 extends over 15 amino acids. Looked up from germline, CDR1 is SGHTA and CDR2 is FQGTGA. The V end was cut by 6 bases, the J end by 5 bases, with 16 bases between. CDR3: CASSSRAPGTGELFF. The DNA of the CDR3 is TGTGCCAGCAGTTCCCGGGCCCCTGGGACCGGGGAGCTGTTTTTT.